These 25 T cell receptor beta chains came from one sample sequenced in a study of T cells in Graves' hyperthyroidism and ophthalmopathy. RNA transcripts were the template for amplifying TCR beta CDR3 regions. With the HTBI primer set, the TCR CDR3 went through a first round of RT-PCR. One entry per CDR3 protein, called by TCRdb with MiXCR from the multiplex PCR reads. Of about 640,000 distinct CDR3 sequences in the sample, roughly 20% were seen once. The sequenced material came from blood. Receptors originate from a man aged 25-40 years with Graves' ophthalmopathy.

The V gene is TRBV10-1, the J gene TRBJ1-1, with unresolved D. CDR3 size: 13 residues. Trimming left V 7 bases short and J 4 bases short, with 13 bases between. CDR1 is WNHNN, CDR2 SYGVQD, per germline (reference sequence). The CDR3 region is CASKETSSTEAFF. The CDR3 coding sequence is TGCGCCAGCAAGGAGACTTCGAGCACTGAAGCTTTCTTT.

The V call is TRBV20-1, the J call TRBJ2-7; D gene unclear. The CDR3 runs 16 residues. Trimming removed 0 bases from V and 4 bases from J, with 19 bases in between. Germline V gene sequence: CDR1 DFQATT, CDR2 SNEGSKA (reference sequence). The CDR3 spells CSAREFVRSAGYEQYF. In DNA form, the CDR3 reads TGCAGTGCTAGAGAATTTGTTCGGAGTGCTGGGTACGAGCAGTACTTC.

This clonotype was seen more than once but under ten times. This CDR3 reads CASSEEGYLNTEAFF. CDR3 bases: TGTGCCAGCAGTGAAGAAGGTTATCTGAACACTGAAGCTTTCTTT. The J gene is TRBJ1-1, the V gene TRBV2; D remains ambiguous. Trimming cost V 1 base and J 0 bases, with 9 bases left between them. This CDR3 has 15 residues. Germline V CDR1 and CDR2: SNHLY, FYNNEI.

CDR3 loop: CASSPSGGANVLTF. The CDR3 DNA is TGTGCCAGCAGCCCCTCCGGAGGGGCCAACGTCCTGACTTTC. The V call is TRBV13, the J call TRBJ2-6; D is undetermined. Germline V gives CDR1 PRHDT, CDR2 FYEKMQ (reference sequence). Trimming cost V 5 bases and J 4 bases, with 9 bases left between them. The CDR3 has 14 amino acids.

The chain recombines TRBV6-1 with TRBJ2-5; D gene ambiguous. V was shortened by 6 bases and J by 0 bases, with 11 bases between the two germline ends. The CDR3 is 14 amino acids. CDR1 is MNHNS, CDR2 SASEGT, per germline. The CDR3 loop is CASRGLPYQETQYF. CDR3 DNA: TGTGCCAGCAGGGGTCTTCCATACCAAGAGACCCAGTACTTC.

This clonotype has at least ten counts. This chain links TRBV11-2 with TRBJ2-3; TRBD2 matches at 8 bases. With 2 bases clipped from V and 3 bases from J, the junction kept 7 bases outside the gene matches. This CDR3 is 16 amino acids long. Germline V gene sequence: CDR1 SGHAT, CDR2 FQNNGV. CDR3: CASSLRAGAVTDTQYF. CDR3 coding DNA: TGTGCCAGCAGCTTAAGAGCGGGAGCAGTGACAGATACGCAGTATTTT.

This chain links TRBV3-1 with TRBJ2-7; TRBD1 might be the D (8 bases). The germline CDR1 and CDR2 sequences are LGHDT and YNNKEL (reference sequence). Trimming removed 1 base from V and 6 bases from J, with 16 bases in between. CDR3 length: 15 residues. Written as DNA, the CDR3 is TGTGCCAGCAGCCAAGGCCCAAACAGGGGGGGCGAGCAGTACTTC. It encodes CASSQGPNRGGEQYF.

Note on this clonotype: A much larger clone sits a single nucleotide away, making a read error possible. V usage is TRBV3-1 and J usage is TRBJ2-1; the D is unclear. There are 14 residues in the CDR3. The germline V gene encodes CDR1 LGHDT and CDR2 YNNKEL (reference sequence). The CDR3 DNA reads TGTGCCAGCAGTCAGAGAACTGGAGTCAATGAGCGGTTCTTC. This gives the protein CASSQRTGVNERFF.

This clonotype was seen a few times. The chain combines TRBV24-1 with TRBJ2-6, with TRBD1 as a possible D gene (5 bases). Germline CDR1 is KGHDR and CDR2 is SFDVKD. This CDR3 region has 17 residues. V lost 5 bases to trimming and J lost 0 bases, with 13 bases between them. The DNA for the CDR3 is TGTGCCACCAGTGGGGTTGAAGGGGTCTCTGGGGCCAACGTCCTGACTTTC. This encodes CATSGVEGVSGANVLTF.

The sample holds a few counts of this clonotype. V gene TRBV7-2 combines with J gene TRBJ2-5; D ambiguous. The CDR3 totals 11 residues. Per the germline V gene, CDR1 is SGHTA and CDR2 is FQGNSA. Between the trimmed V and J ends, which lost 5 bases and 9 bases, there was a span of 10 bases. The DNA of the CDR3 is TGTGCCAGCAGCCTCCTTGGGGCCCAGTACTTC. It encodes CASSLLGAQYF.

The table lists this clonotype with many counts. The CDR3, as DNA: TGTGCCAGCAGTTGGGACAGCACAGATACGCAGTATTTT. Translation gives CASSWDSTDTQYF. V usage is TRBV6-1 and J usage is TRBJ2-3, with D perhaps assigned TRBD1 or TRBD2 (5 bases each). The CDR3 is made up of 13 amino acids. Germline CDR1 reads MNHNS; CDR2 reads SASEGT. Between the trimmed V and J ends, which lost 5 bases and 0 bases, there was a span of 6 bases.

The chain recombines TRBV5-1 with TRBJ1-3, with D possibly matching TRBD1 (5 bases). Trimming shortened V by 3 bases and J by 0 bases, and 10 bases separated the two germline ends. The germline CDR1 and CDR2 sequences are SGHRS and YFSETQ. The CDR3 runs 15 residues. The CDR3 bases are TGCGCCAGCAGCTCGGCAGGGACCTCTGGAAACACCATATATTTT. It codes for CASSSAGTSGNTIYF.

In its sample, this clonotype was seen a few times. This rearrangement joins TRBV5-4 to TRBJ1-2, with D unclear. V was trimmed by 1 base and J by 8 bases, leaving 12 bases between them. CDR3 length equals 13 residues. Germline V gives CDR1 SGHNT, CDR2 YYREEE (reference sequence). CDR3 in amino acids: CASSLRTGEGYTF. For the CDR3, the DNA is TGTGCCAGCAGCTTGAGGACTGGGGAGGGCTACACCTTC.

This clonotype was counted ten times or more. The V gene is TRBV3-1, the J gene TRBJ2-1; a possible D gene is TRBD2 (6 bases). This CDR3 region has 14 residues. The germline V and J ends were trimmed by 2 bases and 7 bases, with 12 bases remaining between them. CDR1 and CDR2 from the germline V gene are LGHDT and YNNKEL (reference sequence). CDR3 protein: CASSQHDLANEQFF. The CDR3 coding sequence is TGTGCCAGCAGCCAACACGACCTAGCGAATGAGCAGTTCTTC.

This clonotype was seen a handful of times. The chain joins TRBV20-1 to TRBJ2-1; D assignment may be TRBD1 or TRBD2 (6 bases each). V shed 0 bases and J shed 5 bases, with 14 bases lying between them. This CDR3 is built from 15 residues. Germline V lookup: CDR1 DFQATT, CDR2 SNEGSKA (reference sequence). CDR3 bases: TGCAGTGCTAGAGATGGGCGTGGGGGGCACAATGAGCAGTTCTTC. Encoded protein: CSARDGRGGHNEQFF.

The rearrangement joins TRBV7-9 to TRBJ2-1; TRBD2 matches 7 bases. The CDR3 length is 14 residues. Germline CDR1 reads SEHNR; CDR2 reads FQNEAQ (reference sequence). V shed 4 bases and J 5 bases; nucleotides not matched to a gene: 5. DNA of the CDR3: TGTGCCAGCAGCTGGGCGGGAGCAAACAATGAGCAGTTCTTC. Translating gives CASSWAGANNEQFF. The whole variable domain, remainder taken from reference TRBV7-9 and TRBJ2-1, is DTGVSQNPRHKITKRGQNVTFRCDPISEHNRLYWYRQTLGQGPEFLTYFQNEAQLEKSRLLSDRFSAERPKGSFSTLEIQRTEQGDSAMYLCASSWAGANNEQFFGPGTRLTVL.

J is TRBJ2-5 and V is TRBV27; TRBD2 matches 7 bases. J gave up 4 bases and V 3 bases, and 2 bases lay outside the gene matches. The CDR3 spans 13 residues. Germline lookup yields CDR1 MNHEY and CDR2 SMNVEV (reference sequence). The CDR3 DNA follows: TGTGCCAGCAGTTTTATAGCGGGAGAGACCCAGTACTTC. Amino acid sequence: CASSFIAGETQYF.

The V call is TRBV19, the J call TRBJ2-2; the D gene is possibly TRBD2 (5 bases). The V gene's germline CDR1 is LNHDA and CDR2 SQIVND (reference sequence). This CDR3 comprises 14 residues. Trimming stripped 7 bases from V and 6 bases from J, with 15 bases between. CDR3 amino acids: CASTPGMRPGELFF. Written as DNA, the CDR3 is TGTGCCAGTACCCCCGGGATGAGGCCCGGGGAGCTGTTTTTT.

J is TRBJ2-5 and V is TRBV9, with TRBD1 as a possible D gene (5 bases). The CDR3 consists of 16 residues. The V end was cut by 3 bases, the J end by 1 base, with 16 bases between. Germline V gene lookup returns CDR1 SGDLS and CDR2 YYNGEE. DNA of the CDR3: TGTGCCAGCAGCGGCTCTAAAGACAGTCTCCAAGAGACCCAGTACTTC. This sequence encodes CASSGSKDSLQETQYF.

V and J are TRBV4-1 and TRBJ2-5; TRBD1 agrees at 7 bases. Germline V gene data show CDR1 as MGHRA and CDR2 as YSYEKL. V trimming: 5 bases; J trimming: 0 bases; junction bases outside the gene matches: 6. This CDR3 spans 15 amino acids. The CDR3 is CASSYRGLYQETQYF. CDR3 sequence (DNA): TGCGCCAGCAGCTACAGGGGATTGTACCAAGAGACCCAGTACTTC.

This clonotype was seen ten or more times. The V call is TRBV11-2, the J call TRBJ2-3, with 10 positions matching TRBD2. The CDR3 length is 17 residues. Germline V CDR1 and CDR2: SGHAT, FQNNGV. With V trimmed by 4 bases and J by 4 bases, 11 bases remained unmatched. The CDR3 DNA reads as TGTGCCAGCAGCTCGGGACTAGCGCGAGGGGAAGCAGATACGCAGTATTTT. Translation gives CASSSGLARGEADTQYF.

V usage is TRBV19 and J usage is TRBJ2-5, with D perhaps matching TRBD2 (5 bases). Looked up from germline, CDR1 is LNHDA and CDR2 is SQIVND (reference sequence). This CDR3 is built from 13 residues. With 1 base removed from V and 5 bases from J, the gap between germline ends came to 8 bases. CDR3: CASSIGGMETQYF. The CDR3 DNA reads TGTGCCAGTAGTATAGGAGGGATGGAGACCCAGTACTTC.

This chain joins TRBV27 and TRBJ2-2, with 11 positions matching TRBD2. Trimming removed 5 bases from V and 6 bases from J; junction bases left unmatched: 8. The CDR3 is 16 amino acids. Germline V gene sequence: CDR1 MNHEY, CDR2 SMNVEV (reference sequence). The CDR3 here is CASSPFSGRAAGELFF. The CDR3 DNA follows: TGTGCCAGCAGTCCCTTTAGCGGGAGGGCCGCCGGGGAGCTGTTTTTT.

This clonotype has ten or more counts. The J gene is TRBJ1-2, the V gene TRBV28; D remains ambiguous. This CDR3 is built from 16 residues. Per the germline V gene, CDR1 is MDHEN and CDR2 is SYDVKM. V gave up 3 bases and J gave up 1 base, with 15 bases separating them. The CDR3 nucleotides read TGTGCCAGCAGTTTGATCCCTGGGGATTTTAACTATGGCTACACCTTC. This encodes CASSLIPGDFNYGYTF.

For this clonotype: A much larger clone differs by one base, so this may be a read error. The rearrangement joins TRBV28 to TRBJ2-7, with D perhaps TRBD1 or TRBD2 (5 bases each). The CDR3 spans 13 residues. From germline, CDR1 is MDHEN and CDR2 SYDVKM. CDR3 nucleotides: TGTGCCGGCAGCCCCCCAGGGACCCACGAGCAGTACTTC. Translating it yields CAGSPPGTHEQYF.